This is a list of T cell receptor beta chains from one sample in a study of shared clonotypes between healthy human individuals. Libraries were prepared by immunoSEQ multiplex PCR; TCRdb keeps only in-frame clonotypes and omits some of them. The sample holds millions of clones, about 95% seen once. Sequencing was done on a sample of naive CD8+ T cells sorted from blood. The receptors were gathered from a man aged 18 to 30 in good health. CDR3s include the opening cysteine and the closing phenylalanine or tryptophan. A D gene is named only where the DNA matches it firmly. Size tells how often a clone was seen (once, few, many) or the class of an expanded clone, and some rows leave it out.

V gene	clone size	D gene	J gene	CDR3 protein	CDR3 DNA
TRBV2	.	.	TRBJ2-5	CASSDKELTETQYF	TGTGCCAGCAGTGATAAGGAATTAACGGAGACCCAGTACTTC
TRBV5-4	once	.	TRBJ2-7	CASSLGVPYEQYF	TGTGCCAGCAGCTTGGGAGTTCCCTACGAGCAGTACTTC
TRBV27	.	TRBD1	TRBJ2-3	CASSFGQGTDTQYF	TGTGCCAGCAGTTTCGGACAGGGGACAGATACGCAGTATTTT
TRBV5-1	few	.	TRBJ1-3	CASSLGSGNTIYF	TGCGCCAGCAGCTTGGGGTCTGGAAACACCATATATTTT
TRBV30	.	.	TRBJ1-1	CAWSGGPMNTEAFF	TGTGCCTGGAGCGGAGGGCCAATGAACACTGAAGCTTTCTTT
TRBV29-1	few	TRBD1	TRBJ1-2	CSVGDSYGYTF	TGCAGCGTTGGGGACAGCTATGGCTACACCTTC
TRBV7-9	.	TRBD2	TRBJ2-3	CASSLFAAGADTQYF	TGTGCCAGCAGCTTATTTGCAGCGGGGGCAGATACGCAGTATTTT
TRBV7-6	.	.	TRBJ2-5	CASSGTSYQETQYF	TGTGCCAGCAGCGGGACTTCGTACCAAGAGACCCAGTACTTC
TRBV14	.	.	TRBJ2-7	CASSQEVFWYAYEQYF	TGTGCCAGCAGCCAAGAGGTATTTTGGTATGCCTACGAGCAGTACTTC
TRBV20-1	.	.	TRBJ1-1	CSQPRGAEAFF	TGCAGCCAACCTCGGGGGGCCGAAGCTTTCTTT
TRBV27	.	TRBD2	TRBJ2-5	CASSLMGGSGIQETQYF	TGTGCCAGCAGTTTAATGGGGGGTAGCGGGATCCAAGAGACCCAGTACTTC
TRBV7-9	.	.	TRBJ2-7	CASSGAWGPSYEQYF	TGTGCCAGCAGCGGTGCGTGGGGGCCCTCCTACGAGCAGTACTTC
TRBV7-9	.	.	TRBJ2-5	CASSLPNQETQYF	TGTGCCAGCAGCTTGCCAAATCAAGAGACCCAGTACTTC
TRBV7-9	.	TRBD1	TRBJ2-7	CASSHPTGTGEQYF	TGTGCCAGCAGCCACCCGACAGGGACCGGCGAGCAGTACTTC
TRBV2	.	.	TRBJ1-1	CASGAHEAFF	TGTGCCAGCGGAGCCCATGAAGCTTTCTTT
TRBV6-1	.	.	TRBJ1-1	CASSFNLNTEAFF	TGTGCCAGCAGTTTTAATCTGAACACTGAAGCTTTCTTT
TRBV29-1	.	.	TRBJ2-7	CSVTPEGNEQYF	TGCAGCGTTACCCCGGAAGGGAACGAGCAGTACTTC
TRBV6-5	.	TRBD1	TRBJ1-5	CASRGGQGAGQPQHF	TGTGCCAGCAGAGGAGGACAGGGGGCTGGTCAGCCCCAGCATTTT
TRBV4-3	.	TRBD2	TRBJ2-3	CASSQDVLAGEGDTQYF	TGCGCCAGCAGCCAAGATGTACTAGCGGGAGAGGGAGATACGCAGTATTTT
TRBV28	.	.	TRBJ1-2	CASSLSQGQGYTF	TGTGCCAGCAGTTTATCGCAGGGTCAGGGCTACACCTTC
TRBV10-3	.	TRBD1	TRBJ2-2	CAISEGTGGPTGELFF	TGTGCCATCAGTGAGGGGACAGGGGGCCCCACCGGGGAGCTGTTTTTT
TRBV10-2	.	.	TRBJ2-7	CASSESTGQRYEQYF	TGCGCCAGCAGTGAGTCTACCGGCCAGCGCTACGAGCAGTACTTC
TRBV11-2	.	.	TRBJ1-6	CASSLESGNSSPLHF	TGTGCCAGCAGCTTAGAGAGCGGTAACTCTTCACCCCTCCACTTT
TRBV7-9	.	.	TRBJ2-3	CASRRDSYGFFTDTQYF	TGTGCCAGCAGACGTGATTCATACGGGTTTTTCACAGATACGCAGTATTTT
TRBV4-1	.	TRBD2	TRBJ2-5	CASSQVQAGGKETQYF	TGCGCCAGCAGCCAAGTTCAAGCGGGAGGTAAAGAGACCCAGTACTTC
TRBV5-4	.	.	TRBJ1-1	CASSLIENTEAFF	TGTGCCAGCAGCTTGATTGAAAACACTGAAGCTTTCTTT
TRBV2	.	.	TRBJ2-1	CASRPSLSSYNEQFF	TGTGCCAGCAGACCGAGTCTGAGCTCCTACAATGAGCAGTTCTTC
TRBV27	.	.	TRBJ1-2	CASSLSGSYGYTF	TGTGCCAGCAGTTTATCAGGAAGCTATGGCTACACCTTC
TRBV19	.	TRBD2	TRBJ2-7	CASSILAGVGASDEQYF	TGTGCCAGTAGTATACTAGCGGGAGTTGGAGCGAGCGACGAGCAGTACTTC
TRBV15	.	.	TRBJ1-1	CATGQLNTEAFF	TGTGCCACAGGACAGCTGAACACTGAAGCTTTCTTT
TRBV6-5	.	.	TRBJ2-7	CASSPVSGSSYEQYF	TGTGCCAGCTCCCCCGTTAGCGGAAGCTCCTACGAGCAGTACTTC
TRBV4-3	.	.	TRBJ1-1	CASSLGSTEAFF	TGCGCCAGCAGTCTAGGGAGTACTGAAGCTTTCTTT
TRBV5-4	.	.	TRBJ1-4	CASTIGGGDEKLFF	TGTGCCAGCACCATTGGGGGAGGAGATGAAAAACTGTTTTTT
TRBV28	.	.	TRBJ2-3	CASSLVGISTDTQYF	TGTGCCAGCAGCCTCGTCGGCATTTCCACAGATACGCAGTATTTT
TRBV5-1	.	TRBD1	TRBJ2-7	CASSLLDRSYEQYF	TGCGCCAGCAGCTTACTGGACAGGTCCTACGAGCAGTACTTC
TRBV14	once	.	TRBJ2-7	CASGWLQEQYF	TGTGCCAGCGGGTGGTTACAAGAGCAGTACTTC
TRBV30	.	.	TRBJ2-2	CAWSYGTTNTGELFF	TGTGCCTGGAGTTATGGGACAACAAACACCGGGGAGCTGTTTTTT
TRBV27	.	TRBD2	TRBJ2-3	CASSPNPGLAVAQYF	TGTGCCAGCAGTCCAAACCCGGGACTAGCGGTTGCGCAGTATTTT
TRBV5-6	.	.	TRBJ2-7	CASSLDGSWEQYF	TGTGCCAGCAGCTTGGATGGATCCTGGGAGCAGTACTTC
TRBV30	.	.	TRBJ1-6	CAWSVTLKSSSPLHF	TGTGCCTGGAGTGTAACCCTGAAAAGCAGTTCACCCCTCCACTTT
TRBV15	.	TRBD2	TRBJ2-7	CATSGGLAYEQYF	TGTGCCACCAGCGGGGGACTAGCCTACGAGCAGTACTTC